These 12 T cell receptor beta chains were all obtained from the same sample, sequenced in a study of Graves' ophthalmopathy and Graves' hyperthyroidism. The authors amplified TCR beta CDR3 regions, and they did so from RNA transcripts for repertoire sequencing. In the first round, RT-PCR was carried out with HTBI primers, and a multiplex PCR formed the second round. One entry per CDR3 protein, called by TCRdb with MiXCR from the multiplex PCR reads. The data hold 740,000 or so distinct CDR3 sequences, with around 40% observed a single time. Sample: peripheral blood. The receptors stem from an adult man with Graves' ophthalmopathy.

The chain employs TRBV7-9 and TRBJ2-2; D might be TRBD2 (5 bases). The CDR3 covers 15 residues. The germline V gene has CDR1 SEHNR and CDR2 FQNEAQ (reference sequence). The V end lost 2 bases, the J end lost 7 bases, and 14 bases lay between the germline ends. CDR3 residues: CASSLLASGFGELFF. In DNA, the CDR3 is TGTGCCAGCAGCTTATTGGCCTCGGGATTCGGGGAGCTGTTTTTT. Looking up the rest from reference TRBV7-9 and TRBJ2-2 gives the full variable domain: DTGVSQNPRHKITKRGQNVTFRCDPISEHNRLYWYRQTLGQGPEFLTYFQNEAQLEKSRLLSDRFSAERPKGSFSTLEIQRTEQGDSAMYLCASSLLASGFGELFFGEGSRLTVL.

The rearrangement uses TRBV5-1 and TRBJ2-7; D could derive from TRBD1 or TRBD2 (6 bases each). Germline assignment: CDR1 SGHRS and CDR2 YFSETQ. This CDR3 contains 15 residues. Trimming left V 4 bases short and J 1 base short, with 15 bases between. CDR3 sequence: CASSQTTGRSYEQYF. In DNA, the CDR3 is TGCGCCAGCAGCCAAACCACAGGGAGGTCCTACGAGCAGTACTTC.

The J gene is TRBJ1-5, the V gene TRBV25-1, with D tentatively TRBD1 (6 bases). The germline gives CDR1 MGHDK, CDR2 SYGVNS. The V and J ends lost 6 bases and 5 bases respectively, with 17 bases between them. The CDR3 is 15 amino acids. This chain's CDR3 is CASSQGGQGYQPQHF. In nucleotides, the CDR3 is TGTGCCAGCAGCCAAGGGGGACAAGGCTATCAGCCCCAGCATTTT.

V and J are TRBV29-1 and TRBJ1-1, with a weak D call TRBD1 (5 bases). The CDR3 consists of 12 residues. V lost 7 bases to trimming and J lost 6 bases, with 15 bases between them. Germline V gene lookup returns CDR1 SQVTM and CDR2 ANQGSEA. CDR3 nucleotides: TGCAGCGCTACTCGGGCCAGGGCTGAAGCTTTCTTT. Amino acids: CSATRARAEAFF.

This chain connects TRBV11-2 to TRBJ2-7, with D possibly being TRBD1 (6 bases). From germline, CDR1 is SGHAT and CDR2 FQNNGV. This CDR3 contains 12 residues. V was cut by 5 bases and J by 9 bases, with 14 bases left in between. CDR3 in DNA: TGTGCCAGCAGCGCCAGCTCAGGGGTGCAGTACTTC. It specifies CASSASSGVQYF.

Ten or more counts support this clonotype. The genes are TRBV7-9 and TRBJ2-6, with D maybe TRBD2 (5 bases). The germline CDR1 and CDR2 sequences are SEHNR and FQNEAQ (reference sequence). The CDR3 loop spans 16 amino acids. V lost 4 bases, J lost 0 bases, and 10 bases lay in between. The CDR3, as DNA: TGTGCCAGCAGCTCGGGGTCTAGCTCTGGGGCCAACGTCCTGACTTTC. It is translated as CASSSGSSSGANVLTF.

This clonotype has ten or more counts. The rearrangement links TRBV29-1 to TRBJ1-2; D is undetermined. The germline gives CDR1 SQVTM, CDR2 ANQGSEA. The CDR3 length is 11 residues. V lost 4 bases and J 8 bases, leaving 11 bases between the germline ends. CDR3 in amino acids: CSVAAVEGYTF. The CDR3 DNA reads TGCAGCGTTGCGGCAGTCGAGGGCTACACCTTC.

This clonotype was counted many times. The chain is built from TRBV25-1 and TRBJ1-5, with a weak D call TRBD1 (5 bases). Per the germline V gene, CDR1 is MGHDK and CDR2 is SYGVNS. CDR3 size: 14 residues. V lost 3 bases and J lost 5, with 11 bases in between. CDR3 nucleotides: TGTGCCAGCAGTGATCAGGGACGGCATCAGCCCCAGCATTTT. Residues: CASSDQGRHQPQHF.

CDR3 DNA sequence: TGTGCCAGCAGCCAAGTTATGGCGGGAGGGTCAGAGACCCAGTACTTC. Translated, it gives CASSQVMAGGSETQYF. This chain uses TRBV7-2 with TRBJ2-5, with 9 positions matching TRBD2. Germline CDR1 SGHTA, CDR2 FQGNSA. The CDR3 loop spans 16 amino acids. V lost 5 bases to trimming and J lost 4 bases; unmatched junction nucleotides: 11.

As to this clonotype: A much more abundant neighbour one base away suggests this may be a read error. This chain's CDR3 is CASSGTANEQYF. CDR3 nucleotides: TGTGCCAGCAGCGGGACAGCCAACGAGCAGTACTTC. V gene TRBV11-2 combines with J gene TRBJ2-7; 7 bases agree with TRBD1. Per the germline V gene, CDR1 is SGHAT and CDR2 is FQNNGV. The CDR3 is made up of 12 amino acids. With V trimmed by 5 bases and J by 5 bases, 3 bases remained unmatched.

This clonotype was picked up a small number of times. The rearrangement uses TRBV20-1 and TRBJ2-7; 7 nucleotides line up with TRBD1. The CDR3 runs to 12 residues. V lost 4 bases, J lost 6 bases, and 6 bases stayed unmatched. Per germline, CDR1 DFQATT and CDR2 SNEGSKA (reference sequence). In DNA, the CDR3 is TGCAGTGCTAACACCAGGGGGAGCGAGCAGTACTTC. This codes for CSANTRGSEQYF.

This clonotype was seen a handful of times. This sequence joins TRBV24-1 and TRBJ1-5, with D possibly matching TRBD1 (6 bases). Trimming took 11 bases from V and 2 from J, leaving 18 bases between them. This CDR3 region has 15 residues. Germline V gene data show CDR1 as KGHDR and CDR2 as SFDVKD. The CDR3 spells CASREGGTGNQPQHF. The CDR3, as DNA: TGTGCCAGCAGGGAAGGGGGTACGGGCAATCAGCCCCAGCATTTT.